The source of this T cell receptor (beta chain) is a study of T cell responses to AZD1222 COVID-19 vaccine. Study-level findings and limits: Of the AZD1222 recipients, only 5 or 6 were seropositive at baseline.

This table comes from immunoSEQ multiplex PCR, and its TCRdb copy is limited to in-frame clones, with some not included. The sample consists of approximately 190,000 clones, roughly 93% of them appearing once. Notes on this clone: What it recognizes is unknown.

With 0 bases removed from V and 5 bases from J, the gap between germline ends came to 22 bases. This CDR3 has 18 amino acids. CDR1 and CDR2 (germline): LNHDA, SQIVND (reference sequence). V and J are TRBV19 and TRBJ1-2; D is possibly TRBD1 (5 bases). Material: peripheral blood, obtained on day 0 of AZD1222 vaccination. The TCR sequence derives from an adult in good health. The CDR3 coding sequence is TGTGCCAGTAGTATAGATCCTCCCGGGACCCCTTGGCGATATGGCTACACCTTC. Residues: CASSIDPPGTPWRYGYTF.